The text below deals with one T cell receptor beta chain. The sample is drawn from a study of T cell responses to AZD1222 COVID-19 vaccine. Only in-frame clones appear in the TCRdb table, and some are missing; sequencing was by immunoSEQ multiplex PCR. The repertoire holds roughly 87,000 clones, with 70% to 90% as singletons. The J segment lost 2 bases and the V segment lost 3 bases, leaving 2 bases of the junction unmatched. There are 14 residues in the CDR3. The germline V gene encodes CDR1 SGHAT and CDR2 FQNNGV. The clonotype originates from an adult who received the AZD1222 COVID-19 vaccine. The material sequenced was peripheral blood, taken 28 days after the second AZD1222 dose. The chain joins TRBV11-2 to TRBJ2-5, with TRBD2 matching 8 bases. The CDR3 spells CASSLAGGQETQYF. CDR3 in DNA: TGTGCCAGCAGCTTGGCGGGGGGTCAAGAGACCCAGTACTTC.